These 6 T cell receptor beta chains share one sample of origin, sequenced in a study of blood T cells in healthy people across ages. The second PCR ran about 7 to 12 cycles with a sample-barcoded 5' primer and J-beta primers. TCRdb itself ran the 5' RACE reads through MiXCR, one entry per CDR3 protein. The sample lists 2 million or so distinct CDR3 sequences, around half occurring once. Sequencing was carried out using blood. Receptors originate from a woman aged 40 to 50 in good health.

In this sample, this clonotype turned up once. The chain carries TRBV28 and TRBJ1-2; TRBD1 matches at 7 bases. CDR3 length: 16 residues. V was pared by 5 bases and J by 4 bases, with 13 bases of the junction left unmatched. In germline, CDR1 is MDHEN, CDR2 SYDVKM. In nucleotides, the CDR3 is TGTGCCAGCAGTCCTCCGGGACAGCAGAAGGTCTATGGCTACACCTTC. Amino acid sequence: CASSPPGQQKVYGYTF.

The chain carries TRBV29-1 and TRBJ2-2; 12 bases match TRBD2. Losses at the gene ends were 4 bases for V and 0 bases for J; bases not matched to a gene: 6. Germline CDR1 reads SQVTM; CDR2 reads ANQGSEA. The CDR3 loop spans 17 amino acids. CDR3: CSVALAGGPANTGELFF. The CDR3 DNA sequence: TGCAGCGTTGCTCTAGCGGGGGGGCCCGCGAACACCGGGGAGCTGTTTTTT.

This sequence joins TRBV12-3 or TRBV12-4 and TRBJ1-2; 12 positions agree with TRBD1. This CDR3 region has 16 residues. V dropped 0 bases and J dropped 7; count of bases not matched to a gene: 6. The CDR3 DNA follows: TGTGCCAGCAGTTTAGCTGGGACAGGGGGCGCATCTGGCTACACCTTC. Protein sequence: CASSLAGTGGASGYTF.

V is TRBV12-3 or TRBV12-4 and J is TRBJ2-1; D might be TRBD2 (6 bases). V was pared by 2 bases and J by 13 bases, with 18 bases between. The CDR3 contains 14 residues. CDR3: CASSLLGGKETQFF. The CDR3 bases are TGTGCCAGCAGTTTATTGGGAGGAAAGGAGACCCAGTTCTTC.

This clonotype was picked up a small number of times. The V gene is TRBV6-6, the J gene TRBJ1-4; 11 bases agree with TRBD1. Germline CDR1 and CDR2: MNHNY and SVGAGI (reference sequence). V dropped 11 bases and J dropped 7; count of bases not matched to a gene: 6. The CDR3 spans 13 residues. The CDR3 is CAAGQGAGEKLFF. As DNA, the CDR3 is TGTGCCGCAGGACAGGGGGCAGGTGAAAAACTGTTTTTT.

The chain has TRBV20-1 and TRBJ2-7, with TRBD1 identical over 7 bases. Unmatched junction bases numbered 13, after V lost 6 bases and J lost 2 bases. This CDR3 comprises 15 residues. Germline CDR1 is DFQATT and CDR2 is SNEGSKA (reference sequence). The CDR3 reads CSAGNRAGGPYEQYF. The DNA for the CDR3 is TGCAGTGCGGGGAACCGGGCAGGGGGTCCCTACGAGCAGTACTTC.